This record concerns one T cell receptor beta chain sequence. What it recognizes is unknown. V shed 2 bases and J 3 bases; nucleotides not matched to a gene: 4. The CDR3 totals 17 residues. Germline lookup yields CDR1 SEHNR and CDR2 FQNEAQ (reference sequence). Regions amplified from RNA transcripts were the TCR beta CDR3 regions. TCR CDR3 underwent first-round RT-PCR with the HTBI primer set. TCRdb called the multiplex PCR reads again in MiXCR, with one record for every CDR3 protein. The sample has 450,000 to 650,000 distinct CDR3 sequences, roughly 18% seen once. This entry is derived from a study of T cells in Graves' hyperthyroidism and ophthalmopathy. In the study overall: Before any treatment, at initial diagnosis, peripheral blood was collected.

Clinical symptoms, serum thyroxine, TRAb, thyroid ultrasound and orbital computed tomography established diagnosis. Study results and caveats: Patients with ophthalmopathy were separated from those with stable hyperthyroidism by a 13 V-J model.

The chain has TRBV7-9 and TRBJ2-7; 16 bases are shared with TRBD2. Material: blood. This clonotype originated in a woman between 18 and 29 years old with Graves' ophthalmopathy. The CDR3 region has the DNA TGTGCCAGCAGCTTACGGGGACTAGCGGGGGGGATCTACGAGCAGTACTTC. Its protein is CASSLRGLAGGIYEQYF.